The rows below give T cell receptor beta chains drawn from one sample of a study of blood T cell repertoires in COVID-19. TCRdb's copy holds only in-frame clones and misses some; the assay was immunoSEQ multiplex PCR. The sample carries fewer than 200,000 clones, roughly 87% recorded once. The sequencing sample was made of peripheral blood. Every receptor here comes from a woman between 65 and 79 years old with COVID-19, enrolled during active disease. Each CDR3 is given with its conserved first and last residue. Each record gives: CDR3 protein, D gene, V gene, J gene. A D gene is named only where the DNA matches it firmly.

CASSLDGTSGRAYEQYF	TRBD2	TRBV7-6	TRBJ2-7
CASTRSGRGLYEQFF	TRBD2	TRBV28	TRBJ2-1
CASSLESLFYEQYF	-	TRBV5-1	TRBJ2-7
CASSLVLNTEAFF	-	TRBV5-1	TRBJ1-1
CASSLGGTGDMNTEAFF	TRBD1	TRBV5-1	TRBJ1-1
CASNPSGGSYNEQFF	TRBD2	TRBV28	TRBJ2-1
CASSPYPDSIIF	-	TRBV3-1/TRBV3-2	TRBJ2-7
CASSHLTGVESGELFF	TRBD1	TRBV14	TRBJ2-2
CASSKGQGSSNEQFF	TRBD1	TRBV6-6	TRBJ2-1
CSVARGTTDTQYF	TRBD1	TRBV29-1	TRBJ2-3
CASSPRPLTSGIQREQFF	TRBD2	TRBV7-2	TRBJ2-1
CASSLVLARSYEQYF	-	TRBV7-2	TRBJ2-7
CASSLSTGGFSTDTQYF	TRBD1	TRBV5-1	TRBJ2-3
CASSSLRGNTEAFF	-	TRBV7-2	TRBJ1-1
CASSHIRGSYTF	-	TRBV16	TRBJ1-2
CASSNLQGAGGYTF	TRBD1	TRBV11-2	TRBJ1-2
CASSPTFERGYTF	-	TRBV9	TRBJ1-2
CASSLDRGETQYF	TRBD1	TRBV28	TRBJ2-5
CASSLSRGGRGFETQYF	TRBD2	TRBV3-1/TRBV3-2	TRBJ2-5
CASSLEVTGAFF	-	TRBV7-9	TRBJ1-1
CASSLLGRPSYEQYF	TRBD2	TRBV5-6	TRBJ2-7
CASSLLIHTASSPLHF	-	TRBV27	TRBJ1-6
CALGRDRAISGANVLTF	TRBD1	TRBV30	TRBJ2-6
CATSDSEAGVRGEQFF	TRBD2	TRBV24-1	TRBJ2-1
CASRAGTPGNTIYF	-	TRBV28	TRBJ1-3
CASSIDLAGPYNEQFF	-	TRBV19	TRBJ2-1
CAISEGREAGSNTQYF	TRBD2	TRBV10-3	TRBJ2-3